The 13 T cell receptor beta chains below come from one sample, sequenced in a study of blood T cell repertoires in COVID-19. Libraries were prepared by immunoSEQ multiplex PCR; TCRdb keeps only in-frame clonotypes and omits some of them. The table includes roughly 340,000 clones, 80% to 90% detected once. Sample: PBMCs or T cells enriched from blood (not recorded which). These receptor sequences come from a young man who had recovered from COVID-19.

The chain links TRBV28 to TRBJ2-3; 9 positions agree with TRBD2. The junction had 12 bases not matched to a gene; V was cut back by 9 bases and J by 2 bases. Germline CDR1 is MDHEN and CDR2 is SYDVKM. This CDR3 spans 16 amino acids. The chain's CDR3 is CASCIAGAPYTDTQYF. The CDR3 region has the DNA TGTGCCAGTTGTATAGCGGGGGCCCCTTACACAGATACGCAGTATTTT.

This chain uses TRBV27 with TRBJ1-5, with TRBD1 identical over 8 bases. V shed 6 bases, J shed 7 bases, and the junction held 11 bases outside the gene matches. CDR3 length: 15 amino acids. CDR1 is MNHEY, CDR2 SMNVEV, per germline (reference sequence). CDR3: CASRPGGASGQPQHF. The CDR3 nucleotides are TGTGCCAGCAGACCAGGGGGCGCTTCGGGGCAGCCCCAGCATTTT.

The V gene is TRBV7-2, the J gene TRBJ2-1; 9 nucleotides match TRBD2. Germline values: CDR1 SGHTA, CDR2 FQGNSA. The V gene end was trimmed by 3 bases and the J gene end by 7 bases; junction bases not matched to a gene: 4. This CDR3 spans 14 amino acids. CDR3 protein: CASSLGLAFNEQFF. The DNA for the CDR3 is TGTGCCAGCAGCTTGGGACTAGCCTTTAATGAGCAGTTCTTC.

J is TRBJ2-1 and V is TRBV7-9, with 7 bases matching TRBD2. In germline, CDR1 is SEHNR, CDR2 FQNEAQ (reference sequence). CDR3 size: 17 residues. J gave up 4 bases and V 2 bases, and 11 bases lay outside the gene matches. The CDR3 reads CASSLNVLAGVYNEQFF. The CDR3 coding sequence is TGTGCCAGCAGCTTAAACGTACTGGCGGGGGTATACAATGAGCAGTTCTTC.

The CDR3: CSASSGIYEQYF. The DNA for the CDR3 is TGCAGTGCTAGTTCAGGGATCTACGAGCAGTACTTC. The chain combines TRBV20-1 with TRBJ2-7; tentatively, D is TRBD1 (5 bases). CDR3 size: 12 residues. Per the germline V gene, CDR1 is DFQATT and CDR2 is SNEGSKA (reference sequence). Trimming pared 3 bases from V and 3 bases from J, leaving 9 bases between.

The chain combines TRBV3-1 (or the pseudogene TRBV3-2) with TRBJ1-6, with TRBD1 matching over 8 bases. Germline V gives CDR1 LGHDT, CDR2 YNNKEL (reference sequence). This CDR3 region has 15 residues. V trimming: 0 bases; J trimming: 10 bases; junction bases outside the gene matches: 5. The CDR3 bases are TGTGCCAGCAGCCAAGATCAGGGGGCAGGCTCACCCCTCCACTTT. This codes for CASSQDQGAGSPLHF.

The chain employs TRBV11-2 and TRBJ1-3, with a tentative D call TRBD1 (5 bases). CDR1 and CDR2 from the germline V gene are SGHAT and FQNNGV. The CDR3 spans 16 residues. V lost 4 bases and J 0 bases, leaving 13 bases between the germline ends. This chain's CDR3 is CASSSRTSVSGNTIYF. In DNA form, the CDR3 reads TGTGCCAGCAGCTCTCGGACATCCGTCTCTGGAAACACCATATATTTT.

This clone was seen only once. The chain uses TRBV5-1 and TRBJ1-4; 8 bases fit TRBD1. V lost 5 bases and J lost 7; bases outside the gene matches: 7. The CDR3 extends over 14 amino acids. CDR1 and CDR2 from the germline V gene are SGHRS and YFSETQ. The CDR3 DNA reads TGCGCCAGCAGGAACCAGGGGGCAAGTGAAAAACTGTTTTTT. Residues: CASRNQGASEKLFF.

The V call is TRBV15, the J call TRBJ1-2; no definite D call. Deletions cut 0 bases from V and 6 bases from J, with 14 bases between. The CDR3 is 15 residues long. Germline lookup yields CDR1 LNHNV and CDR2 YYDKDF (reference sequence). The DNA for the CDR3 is TGTGCCACCAGCAGAGATCTAATGGTTCAGGATGGCTACACCTTC. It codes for CATSRDLMVQDGYTF.

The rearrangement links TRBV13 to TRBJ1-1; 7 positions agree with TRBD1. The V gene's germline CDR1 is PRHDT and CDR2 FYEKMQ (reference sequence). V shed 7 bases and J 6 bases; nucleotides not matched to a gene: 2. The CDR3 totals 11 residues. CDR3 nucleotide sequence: TGTGCCAGCAACAGGGGCTCTGAAGCTTTCTTT. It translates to CASNRGSEAFF.

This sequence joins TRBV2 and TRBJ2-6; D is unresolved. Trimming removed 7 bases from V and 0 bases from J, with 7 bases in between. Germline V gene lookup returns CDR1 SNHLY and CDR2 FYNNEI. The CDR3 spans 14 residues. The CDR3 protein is CASTQSSGANVLTF. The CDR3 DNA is TGTGCCAGCACACAGAGCTCTGGGGCCAACGTCCTGACTTTC.

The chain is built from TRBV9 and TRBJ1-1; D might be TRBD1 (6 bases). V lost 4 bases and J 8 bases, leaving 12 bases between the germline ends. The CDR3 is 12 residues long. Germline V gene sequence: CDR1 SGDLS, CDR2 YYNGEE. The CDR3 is CASSRDDREAFF. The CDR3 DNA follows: TGTGCCAGCAGCAGAGACGACAGGGAAGCTTTCTTT. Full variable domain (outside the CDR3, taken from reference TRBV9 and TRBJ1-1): DSGVTQTPKHLITATGQRVTLRCSPRSGDLSVYWYQQSLDQGLQFLIQYYNGEERAKGNILERFSAQQFPDLHSELNLSSLELGDSALYFCASSRDDREAFFGQGTRLTVV.

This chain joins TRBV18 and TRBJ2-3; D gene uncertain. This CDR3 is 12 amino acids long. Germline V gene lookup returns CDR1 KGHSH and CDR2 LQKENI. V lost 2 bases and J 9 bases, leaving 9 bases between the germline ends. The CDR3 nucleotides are TGTGCCAGCTCACCAGGAGACCGCACGCAGTATTTT. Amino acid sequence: CASSPGDRTQYF.